This T cell receptor (beta chain) was obtained from a study of T cells in Graves' hyperthyroidism and ophthalmopathy. Losses at the gene ends were 6 bases for V and 5 bases for J; bases not matched to a gene: 5. Germline V lookup: CDR1 MNHEY, CDR2 SMNVEV (reference sequence). The CDR3 length is 13 residues. This clonotype was observed many times. Amplification of TCR beta CDR3 regions was performed using RNA transcripts as template. TCR CDR3 regions were first amplified by RT-PCR with HTBI primers. TCRdb processed the multiplex PCR reads anew with MiXCR; each CDR3 protein has one entry. The sample includes around 290,000 distinct CDR3 sequences, roughly 15% seen only once; the top ten take roughly 8%. Patients aged 18 to 65 with hyperthyroidism were newly diagnosed, with duration under 2 months. Clinical symptoms, serum thyroxine, TRAb, thyroid ultrasound and orbital computed tomography established diagnosis. Each 10 ml fresh peripheral blood draw supplied the PBMCs.

The receptor comes from a woman between 25 and 40 years old with Graves' hyperthyroidism that later progressed to Graves' ophthalmopathy. The sequencing sample was made of blood. The chain has TRBV27 and TRBJ2-3; 7 bases fit TRBD2. CDR3 protein: CASSFREGDTQYF. CDR3 sequence (DNA): TGTGCCAGCAGCTTCAGGGAGGGAGATACGCAGTATTTT.